This TCR beta chain was identified in a study of blood T cell repertoires in COVID-19. The CDR3 loop spans 14 amino acids. CDR1 SQVTM and CDR2 ANQGSEA come from the germline V gene. Trimming at V came to 3 bases and at J to 5 bases, leaving 3 bases not matched to a gene. Clones were read by immunoSEQ multiplex PCR, and TCRdb kept only the in-frame ones, dropping some. This table holds about 330,000 clones, 70% to 90% found once. Participants' reported clinical history set cohort assignment. This TCR was recovered from a woman aged 30 to 39 who had recovered from COVID-19. The chain is built from TRBV29-1 and TRBJ2-2; 10 positions match TRBD1. Material for sequencing was PBMCs or T cells enriched from blood (not recorded which). The CDR3 DNA sequence: TGCAGCGTTGAGAAGGGACAGGGGACCGGGGAGCTGTTTTTT. Protein product: CSVEKGQGTGELFF.